The TCR beta chain under discussion was sequenced for a study of cytomegalovirus exposure and HLA in healthy donors. Broader study findings: Most observed TCR sequences were rare, whereas some public TCRs were detected in many donors. Roughly even sequencing depth across donors was the assumption behind the presence/absence analyses. In vitro work confirmed that a few CMV-associated chains recognize CMV antigens.

As for this clone: Its specificity is unknown.

Trimming removed 1 base from V and 3 bases from J, with 6 bases in between. Germline V gives CDR1 PRHDT, CDR2 FYEKMQ (reference sequence). The CDR3 is made up of 13 amino acids. The primer mix had 60 Vbeta and 13 Jbeta primers. The assay was immunoSEQ multiplex PCR, and TCRdb's table has in-frame clones only and misses some. The data contain under 200,000 clones, roughly 85% of them singletons. The source is a woman aged 25 to 45 in good health and CMV-seronegative. The genes are TRBV13 and TRBJ2-5; D is ambiguous. Material: PBMCs. CDR3 DNA: TGTGCCAGCAGCTTAGACGGTGAAGAGACCCAGTACTTC. This sequence encodes CASSLDGEETQYF.